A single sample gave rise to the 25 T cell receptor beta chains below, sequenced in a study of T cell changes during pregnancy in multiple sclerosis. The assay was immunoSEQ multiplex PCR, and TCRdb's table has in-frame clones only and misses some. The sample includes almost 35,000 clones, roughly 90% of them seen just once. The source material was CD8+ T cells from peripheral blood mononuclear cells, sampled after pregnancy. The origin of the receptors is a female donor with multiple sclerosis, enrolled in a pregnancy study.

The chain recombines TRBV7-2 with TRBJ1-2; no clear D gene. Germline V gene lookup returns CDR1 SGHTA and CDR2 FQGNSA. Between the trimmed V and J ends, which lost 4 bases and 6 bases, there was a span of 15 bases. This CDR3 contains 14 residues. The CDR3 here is CASSSGSLADGYTF. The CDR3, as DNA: TGTGCCAGCAGCTCCGGGAGTCTAGCGGATGGCTACACCTTC.

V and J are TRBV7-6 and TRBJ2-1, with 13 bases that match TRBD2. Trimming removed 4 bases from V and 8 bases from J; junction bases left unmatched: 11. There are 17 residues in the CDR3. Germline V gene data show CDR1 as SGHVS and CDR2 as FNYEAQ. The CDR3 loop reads CASSSELAGGLIDEQFF. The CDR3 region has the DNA TGTGCCAGCAGCTCAGAACTAGCGGGGGGGCTAATAGATGAGCAGTTCTTC.

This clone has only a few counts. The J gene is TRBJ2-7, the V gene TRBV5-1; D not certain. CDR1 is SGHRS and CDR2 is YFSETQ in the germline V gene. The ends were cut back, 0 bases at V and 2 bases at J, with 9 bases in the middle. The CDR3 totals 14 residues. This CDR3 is CASSLEYGAYEQYF. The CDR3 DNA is TGCGCCAGCAGCTTGGAGTACGGAGCCTACGAGCAGTACTTC.

CDR3 DNA: TGTGCCAGTACCCGGACTAGCGGGGGGTGGAATGAGCAGTTCTTC. As protein: CASTRTSGGWNEQFF. This chain links TRBV19 with TRBJ2-1, with 14 positions matching TRBD2. The V and J ends lost 7 bases and 7 bases, in that order; junction bases with no gene match: 6. The CDR3 has 15 residues. Germline V gene data show CDR1 as LNHDA and CDR2 as SQIVND (reference sequence).

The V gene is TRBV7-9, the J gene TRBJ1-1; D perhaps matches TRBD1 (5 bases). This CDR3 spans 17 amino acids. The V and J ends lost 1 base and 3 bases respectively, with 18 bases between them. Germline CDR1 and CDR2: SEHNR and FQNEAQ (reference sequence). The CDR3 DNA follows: TGTGCCAGCAGCTTAGGGGCAGGGAGGATAATGGACACTGAAGCTTTCTTT. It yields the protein CASSLGAGRIMDTEAFF.

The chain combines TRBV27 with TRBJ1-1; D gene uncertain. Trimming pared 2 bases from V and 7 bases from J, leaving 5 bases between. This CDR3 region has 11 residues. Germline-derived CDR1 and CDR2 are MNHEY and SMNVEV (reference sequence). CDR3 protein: CASSLGDEAFF. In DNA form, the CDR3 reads TGTGCCAGCAGTTTAGGAGATGAAGCTTTCTTT.

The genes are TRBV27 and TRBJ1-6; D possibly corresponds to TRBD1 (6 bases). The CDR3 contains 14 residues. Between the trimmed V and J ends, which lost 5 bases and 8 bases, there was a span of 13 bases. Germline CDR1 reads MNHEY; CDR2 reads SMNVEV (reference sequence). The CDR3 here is CASSLAGVDSPLHF. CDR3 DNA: TGTGCCAGCAGTCTAGCAGGGGTCGATTCACCCCTCCACTTT.

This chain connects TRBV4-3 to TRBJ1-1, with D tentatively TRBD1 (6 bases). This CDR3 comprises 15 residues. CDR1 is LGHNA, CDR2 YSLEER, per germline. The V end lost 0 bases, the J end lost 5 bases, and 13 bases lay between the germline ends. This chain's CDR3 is CASSQDRQAVTEAFF. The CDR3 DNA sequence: TGCGCCAGCAGCCAAGATCGACAGGCTGTGACTGAAGCTTTCTTT.

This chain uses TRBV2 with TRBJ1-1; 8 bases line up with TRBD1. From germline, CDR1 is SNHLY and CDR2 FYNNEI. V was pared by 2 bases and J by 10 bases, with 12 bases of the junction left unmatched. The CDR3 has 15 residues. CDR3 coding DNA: TGTGCCAGCAGTGAACCCCCTCCGGACAGGGAGGGAGCTTTCTTT. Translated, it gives CASSEPPPDREGAFF.

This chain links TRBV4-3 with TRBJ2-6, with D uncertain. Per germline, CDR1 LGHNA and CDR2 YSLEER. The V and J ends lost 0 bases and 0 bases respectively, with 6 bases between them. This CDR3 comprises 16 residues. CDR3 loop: CASSQESGSGANVLTF. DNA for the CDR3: TGCGCCAGCAGCCAAGAATCAGGCTCTGGGGCCAACGTCCTGACTTTC.

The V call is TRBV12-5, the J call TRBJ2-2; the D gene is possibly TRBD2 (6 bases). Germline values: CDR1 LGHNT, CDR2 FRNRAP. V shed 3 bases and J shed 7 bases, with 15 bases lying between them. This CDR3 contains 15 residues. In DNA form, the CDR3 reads TGTGCTAGTGGTTTTTTGATTGGCGGGGACGGGGAGCTGTTTTTT. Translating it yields CASGFLIGGDGELFF.

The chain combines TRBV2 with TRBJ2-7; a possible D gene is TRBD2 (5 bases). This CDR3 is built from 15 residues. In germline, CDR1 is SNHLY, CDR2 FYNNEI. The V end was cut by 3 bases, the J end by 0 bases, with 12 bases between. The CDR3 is CASSDPSAGSYEQYF. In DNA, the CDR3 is TGTGCCAGCAGTGATCCGAGCGCGGGCTCCTACGAGCAGTACTTC.

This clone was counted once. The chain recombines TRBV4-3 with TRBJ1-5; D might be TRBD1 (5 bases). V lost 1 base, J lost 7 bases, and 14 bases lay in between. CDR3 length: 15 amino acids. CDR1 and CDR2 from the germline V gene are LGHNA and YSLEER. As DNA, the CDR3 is TGCGCCAGCAGCCAAGGCGTCAGGGAGGGGCAGCCCCAGCATTTT. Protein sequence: CASSQGVREGQPQHF.

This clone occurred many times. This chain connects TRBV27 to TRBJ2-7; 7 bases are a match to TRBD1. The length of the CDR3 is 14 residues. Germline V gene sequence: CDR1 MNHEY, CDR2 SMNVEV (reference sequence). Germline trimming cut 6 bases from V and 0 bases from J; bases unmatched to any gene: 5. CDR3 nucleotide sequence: TGTGCCAGCAGAGGACAGGTCACCTCCTACGAGCAGTACTTC. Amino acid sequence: CASRGQVTSYEQYF.

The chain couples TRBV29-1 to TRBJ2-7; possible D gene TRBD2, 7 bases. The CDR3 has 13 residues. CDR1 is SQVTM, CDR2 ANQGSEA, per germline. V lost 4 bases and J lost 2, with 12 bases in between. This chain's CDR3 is CSVGGGPTYEQYF. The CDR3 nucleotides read TGCAGCGTTGGGGGGGGCCCTACCTACGAGCAGTACTTC.

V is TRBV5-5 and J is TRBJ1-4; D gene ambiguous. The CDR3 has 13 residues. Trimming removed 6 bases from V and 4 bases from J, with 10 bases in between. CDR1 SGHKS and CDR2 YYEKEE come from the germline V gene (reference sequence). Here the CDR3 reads CASTPLGNEKLFF. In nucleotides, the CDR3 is TGTGCCAGCACCCCCCTCGGTAATGAAAAACTGTTTTTT. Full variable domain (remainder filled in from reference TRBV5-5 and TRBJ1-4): DAGVTQSPTHLIKTRGQQVTLRCSPISGHKSVSWYQQVLGQGPQFIFQYYEKEERGRGNFPDRFSARQFPNYSSELNVNALLLGDSALYLCASTPLGNEKLFFGSGTQLSVL.

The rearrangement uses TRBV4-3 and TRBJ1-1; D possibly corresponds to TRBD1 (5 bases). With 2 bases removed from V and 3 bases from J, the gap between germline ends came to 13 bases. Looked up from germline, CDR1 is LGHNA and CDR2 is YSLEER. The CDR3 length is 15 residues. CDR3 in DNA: TGCGCCAGCAGCCAATCCATGGCACAGGACACTGAAGCTTTCTTT. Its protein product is CASSQSMAQDTEAFF.

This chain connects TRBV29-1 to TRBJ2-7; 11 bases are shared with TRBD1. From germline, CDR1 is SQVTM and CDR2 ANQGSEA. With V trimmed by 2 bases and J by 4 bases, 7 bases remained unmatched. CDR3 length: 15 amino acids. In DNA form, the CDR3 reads TGCAGCGTTGAAAGGCTGGACAGGGGGCCTTACGAGCAGTACTTC. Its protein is CSVERLDRGPYEQYF.

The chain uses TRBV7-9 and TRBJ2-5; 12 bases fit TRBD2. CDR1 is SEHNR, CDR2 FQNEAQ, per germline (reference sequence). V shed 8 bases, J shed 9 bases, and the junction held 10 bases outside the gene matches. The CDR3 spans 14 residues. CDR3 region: CASAGASGGEAQYF. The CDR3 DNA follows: TGTGCCAGCGCGGGGGCTAGCGGGGGGGAGGCCCAGTACTTC.

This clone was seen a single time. In DNA, the CDR3 is TGTGCCAGCAGCTTAGGAGGGCAGGAGCTGAACACTGAAGCTTTCTTT. It yields the protein CASSLGGQELNTEAFF. This chain uses TRBV7-2 with TRBJ1-1; no firm D call. Germline loops: CDR1 SGHTA, CDR2 FQGNSA. This CDR3 spans 16 amino acids. With 1 base removed from V and 0 bases from J, the gap between germline ends came to 12 bases.

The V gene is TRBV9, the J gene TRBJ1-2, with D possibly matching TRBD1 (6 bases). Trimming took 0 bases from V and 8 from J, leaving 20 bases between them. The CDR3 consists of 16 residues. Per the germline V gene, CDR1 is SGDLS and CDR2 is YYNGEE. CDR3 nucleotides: TGTGCCAGCAGCGTAGAAGGAGGGGGGGGATGGATGGGCTACACCTTC. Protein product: CASSVEGGGGWMGYTF.

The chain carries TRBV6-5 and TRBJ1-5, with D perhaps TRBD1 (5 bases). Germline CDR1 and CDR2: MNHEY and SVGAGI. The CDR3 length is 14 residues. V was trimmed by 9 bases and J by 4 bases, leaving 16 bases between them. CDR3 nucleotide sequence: TGTGCCAGTAGGGCGGGGGAGTGGAATCAGCCCCAGCATTTT. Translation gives CASRAGEWNQPQHF.

DNA for the CDR3: TGTGCCAGCAGAATAGTCCAATATGGGGACAGCGCCTACGAGCAGTACTTC. Residues: CASRIVQYGDSAYEQYF. The V and J genes are TRBV9 and TRBJ2-7; 7 positions match TRBD1. Losses at the gene ends were 5 bases for V and 2 bases for J; bases not matched to a gene: 16. From germline, CDR1 is SGDLS and CDR2 YYNGEE. The CDR3 is made up of 17 amino acids. The full variable domain, with the rest looked up from reference TRBV9 and TRBJ2-7, is DSGVTQTPKHLITATGQRVTLRCSPRSGDLSVYWYQQSLDQGLQFLIQYYNGEERAKGNILERFSAQQFPDLHSELNLSSLELGDSALYFCASRIVQYGDSAYEQYFGPGTRLTVT.

CDR3 protein: CASSPGGYGYTF. The DNA of the CDR3 is TGTGCCAGCAGCCCCGGGGGATATGGCTACACCTTC. The V and J genes are TRBV14 and TRBJ1-2; D perhaps matches TRBD1 (5 bases). V lost 4 bases to trimming and J lost 5 bases, with 8 bases between them. The CDR3 extends over 12 amino acids. The germline V gene encodes CDR1 SGHDN and CDR2 FVKESK. The variable domain in full, completed from reference TRBV14 and TRBJ1-2, reads EAGVTQFPSHSVIEKGQTVTLRCDPISGHDNLYWYRRVMGKEIKFLLHFVKESKQDESGMPNNRFLAERTGGTYSTLKVQPAELEDSGVYFCASSPGGYGYTFGSGTRLTVV.

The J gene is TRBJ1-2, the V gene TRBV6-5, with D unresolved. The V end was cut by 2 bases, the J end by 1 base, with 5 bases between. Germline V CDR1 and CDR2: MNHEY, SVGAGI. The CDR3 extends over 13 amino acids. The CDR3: CASSYGFNYGYTF. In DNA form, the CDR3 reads TGTGCCAGCAGTTACGGCTTTAACTATGGCTACACCTTC.